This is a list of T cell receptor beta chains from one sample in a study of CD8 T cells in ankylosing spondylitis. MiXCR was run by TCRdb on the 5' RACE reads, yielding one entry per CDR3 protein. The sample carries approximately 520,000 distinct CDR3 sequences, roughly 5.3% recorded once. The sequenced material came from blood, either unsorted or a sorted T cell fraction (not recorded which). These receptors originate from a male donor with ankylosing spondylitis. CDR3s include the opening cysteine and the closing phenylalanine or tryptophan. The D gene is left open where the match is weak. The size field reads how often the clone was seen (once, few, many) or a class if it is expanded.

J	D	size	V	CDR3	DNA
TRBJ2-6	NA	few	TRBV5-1	CASSQGLSGANVLTF	TGCGCCAGCAGTCAGGGGCTTTCTGGGGCCAACGTCCTGACTTTC
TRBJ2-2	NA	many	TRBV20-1	CSARHSENTGELFF	TGCAGTGCTAGACACAGCGAGAACACCGGGGAGCTGTTTTTT
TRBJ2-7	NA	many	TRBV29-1	CSVVPPGKRDEQYF	TGCAGCGTTGTACCGCCGGGTAAACGGGACGAGCAGTACTTC
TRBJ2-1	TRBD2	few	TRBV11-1	CASSLERENYNEQFF	TGTGCCAGCAGCTTAGAGCGGGAGAACTACAATGAGCAGTTCTTC
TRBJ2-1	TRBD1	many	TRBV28	CASSRTGGWGEQFF	TGTGCCAGCAGTAGGACAGGGGGTTGGGGTGAGCAGTTCTTC
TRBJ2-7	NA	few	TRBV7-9	CASSLGSGPEQYF	TGTGCCAGCAGCTTAGGGTCAGGGCCCGAGCAGTACTTC
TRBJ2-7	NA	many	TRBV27	CASGSAGTFTHEQYF	TGTGCCAGCGGGAGCGCCGGGACATTCACCCACGAGCAGTACTTC
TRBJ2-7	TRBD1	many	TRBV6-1	CASSVGTGVYEQYF	TGTGCCAGCAGCGTCGGGACAGGAGTCTACGAGCAGTACTTC
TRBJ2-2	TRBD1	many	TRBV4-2	CASSQPRQGSNTGELFF	TGTGCCAGCAGCCAACCCCGACAGGGTTCGAACACCGGGGAGCTGTTTTTT
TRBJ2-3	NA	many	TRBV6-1	CASGPVTDTDTQYF	TGTGCCAGCGGCCCCGTCACGGACACAGATACGCAGTATTTT